This T cell receptor (beta chain) was captured by sequencing in a study of blood T cell repertoires in COVID-19. Clones were read by immunoSEQ multiplex PCR, and TCRdb kept only the in-frame ones, dropping some. The sample records 130,000 to 150,000 clones, 80% being singletons. Trimming left V 3 bases short and J 1 base short, with 12 bases between. The CDR3 runs to 15 residues. Germline lookup yields CDR1 MNHEY and CDR2 SMNVEV (reference sequence). Sample: peripheral blood. The V and J genes are TRBV27 and TRBJ2-5; D is unresolved. The sequence was obtained from a man aged 55 to 69 with active or convalescent COVID-19. The CDR3 DNA follows: TGTGCCAGCAGTTTCTCTCCCGAGTTCCAAGAGACCCAGTACTTC. Translating it yields CASSFSPEFQETQYF.